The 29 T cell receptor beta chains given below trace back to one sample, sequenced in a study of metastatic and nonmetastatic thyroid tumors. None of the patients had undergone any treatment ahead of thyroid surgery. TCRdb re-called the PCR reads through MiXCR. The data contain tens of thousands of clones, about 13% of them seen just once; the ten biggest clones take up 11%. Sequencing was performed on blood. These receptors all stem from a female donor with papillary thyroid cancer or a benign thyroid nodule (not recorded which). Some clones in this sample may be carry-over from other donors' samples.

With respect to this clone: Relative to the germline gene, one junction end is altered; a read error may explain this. Here the CDR3 DNA reads TGCGCCAGCATCCACGCTCAGGGGATGCGTCAGCCCCAGCATTTT. Its translation: CASIHAQGMRQPQHF. The rearrangement uses TRBV28 and TRBJ1-5, with D perhaps TRBD1 (6 bases). This CDR3 contains 15 residues. Germline V lookup: CDR1 MDHEN, CDR2 SYDVKM. Based on the CDR3 plus reference TRBV28 and TRBJ1-5, the full variable domain is DVKVTQSSRYLVKRTGEKVFLECVQDMDHENMFWYRQDPGLGLRLIYFSYDVKMKEKGDIPEGYSVSREKKERFSLILESASTNQTSMYLCASIHAQGMRQPQHFGDGTRLSIL.

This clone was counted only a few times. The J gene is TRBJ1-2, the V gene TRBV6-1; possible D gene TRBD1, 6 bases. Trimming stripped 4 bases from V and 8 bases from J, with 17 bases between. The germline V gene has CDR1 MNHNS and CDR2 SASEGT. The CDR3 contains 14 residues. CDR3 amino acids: CASSGTGGARGYTF. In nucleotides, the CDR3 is TGTGCCAGCAGTGGGACCGGGGGGGCGCGGGGCTACACCTTC.

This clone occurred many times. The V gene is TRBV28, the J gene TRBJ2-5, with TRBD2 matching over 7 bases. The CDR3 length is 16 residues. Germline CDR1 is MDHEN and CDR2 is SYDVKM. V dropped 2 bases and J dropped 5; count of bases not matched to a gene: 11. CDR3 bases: TGTGCCAGCAGTTTAACACCTAGCGGAGTTAAGGAGACCCAGTACTTC. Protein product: CASSLTPSGVKETQYF.

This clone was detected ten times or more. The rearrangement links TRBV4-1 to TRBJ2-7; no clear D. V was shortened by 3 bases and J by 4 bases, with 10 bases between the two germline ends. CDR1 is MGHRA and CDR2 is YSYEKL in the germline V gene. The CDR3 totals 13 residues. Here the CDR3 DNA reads TGCGCCAGCAGCCAGGAAAGGATGTACGAGCAGTACTTC. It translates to CASSQERMYEQYF.

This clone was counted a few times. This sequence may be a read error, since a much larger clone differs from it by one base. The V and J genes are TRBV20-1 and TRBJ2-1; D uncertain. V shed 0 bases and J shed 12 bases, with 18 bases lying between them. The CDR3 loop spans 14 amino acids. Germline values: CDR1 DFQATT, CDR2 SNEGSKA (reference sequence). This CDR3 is CSARDSAQVYRQFF. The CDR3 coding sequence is TGCAGTGCTAGAGATTCGGCTCAGGTCTATAGGCAGTTCTTC.

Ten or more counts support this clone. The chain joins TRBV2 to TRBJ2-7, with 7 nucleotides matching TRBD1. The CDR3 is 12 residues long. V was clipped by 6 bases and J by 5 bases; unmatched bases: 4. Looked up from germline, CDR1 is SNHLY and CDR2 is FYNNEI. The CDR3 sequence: CASRTGYHEQYF. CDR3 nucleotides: TGTGCCAGCAGGACAGGGTACCACGAGCAGTACTTC.

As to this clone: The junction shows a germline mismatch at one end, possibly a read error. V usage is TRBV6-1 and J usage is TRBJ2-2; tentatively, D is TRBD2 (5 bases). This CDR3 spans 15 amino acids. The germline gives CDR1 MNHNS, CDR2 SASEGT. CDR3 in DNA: TGTGGCAGCAGGACTCTACTTTTGAACAACGGGGAGCTGTTTTTT. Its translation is CGSRTLLLNNGELFF.

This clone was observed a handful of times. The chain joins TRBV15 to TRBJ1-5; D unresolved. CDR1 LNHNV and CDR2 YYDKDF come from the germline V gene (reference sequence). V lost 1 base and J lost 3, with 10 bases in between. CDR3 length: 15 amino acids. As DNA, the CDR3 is TGTGCCACCAGCAGAGGAAGCACATCCAATCAGCCCCAGCATTTT. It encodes CATSRGSTSNQPQHF.

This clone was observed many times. The CDR3 sequence: CASSQDRGGTDTQYF. CDR3 bases: TGTGCCAGCAGTCAGGACAGGGGAGGCACAGATACGCAGTATTTT. The chain recombines TRBV6-1 with TRBJ2-3; 9 nucleotides line up with TRBD1. CDR3 length: 15 amino acids. The germline V gene encodes CDR1 MNHNS and CDR2 SASEGT. V was clipped by 5 bases and J by 1 base; unmatched bases: 4.

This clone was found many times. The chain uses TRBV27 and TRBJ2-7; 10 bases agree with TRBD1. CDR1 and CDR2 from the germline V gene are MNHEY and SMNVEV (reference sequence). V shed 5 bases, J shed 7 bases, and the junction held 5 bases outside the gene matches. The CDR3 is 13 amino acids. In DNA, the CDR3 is TGTGCCAGCAGTAGACAGGGGGCTAGGGAGCAGTACTTC. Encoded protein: CASSRQGAREQYF.

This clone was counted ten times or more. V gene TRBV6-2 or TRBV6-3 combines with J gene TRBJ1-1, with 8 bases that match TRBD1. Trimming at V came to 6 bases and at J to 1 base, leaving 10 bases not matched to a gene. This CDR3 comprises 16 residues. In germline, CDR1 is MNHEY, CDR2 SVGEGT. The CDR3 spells CASRSRQGSGNTEAFF. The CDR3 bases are TGTGCCAGCAGGAGCCGACAGGGGAGTGGGAACACTGAAGCTTTCTTT.

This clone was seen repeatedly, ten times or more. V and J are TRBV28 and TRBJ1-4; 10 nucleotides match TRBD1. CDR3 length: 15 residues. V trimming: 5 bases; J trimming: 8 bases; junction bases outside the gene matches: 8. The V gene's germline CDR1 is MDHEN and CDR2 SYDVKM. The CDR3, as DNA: TGTGCCAGCAGTCCTCCGGGACAGGGGTGGGAAAAACTGTTTTTT. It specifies CASSPPGQGWEKLFF.

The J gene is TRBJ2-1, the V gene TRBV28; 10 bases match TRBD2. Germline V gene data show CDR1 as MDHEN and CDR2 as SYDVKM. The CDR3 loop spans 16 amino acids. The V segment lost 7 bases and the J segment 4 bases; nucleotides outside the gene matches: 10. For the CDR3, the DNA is TGTGCCAGCATTTGGACTAGCGGTAGGGGATACAATGAGCAGTTCTTC. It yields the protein CASIWTSGRGYNEQFF.

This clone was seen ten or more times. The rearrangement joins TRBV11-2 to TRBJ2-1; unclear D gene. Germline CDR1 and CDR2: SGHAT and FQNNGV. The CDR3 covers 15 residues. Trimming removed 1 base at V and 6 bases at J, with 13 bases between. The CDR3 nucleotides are TGTGCCAGCAGCTTAGTCGGTCCGGTCGGCAATGAGCAGTTCTTC. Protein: CASSLVGPVGNEQFF.

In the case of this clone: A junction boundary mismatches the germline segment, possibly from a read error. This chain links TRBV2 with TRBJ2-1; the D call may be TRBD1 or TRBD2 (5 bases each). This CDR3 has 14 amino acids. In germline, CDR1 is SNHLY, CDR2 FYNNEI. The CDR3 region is CASSHQGELDEQLF. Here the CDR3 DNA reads TGTGCCAGCAGTCATCAGGGAGAGTTGGATGAGCAGCTCTTC.

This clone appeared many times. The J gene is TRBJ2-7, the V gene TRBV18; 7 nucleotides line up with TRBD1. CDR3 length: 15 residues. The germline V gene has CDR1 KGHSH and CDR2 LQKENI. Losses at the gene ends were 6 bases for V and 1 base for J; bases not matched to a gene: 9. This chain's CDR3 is CASSPGQTRSYEQYF. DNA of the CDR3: TGTGCCAGCTCTCCGGGACAGACCAGATCCTACGAGCAGTACTTC.

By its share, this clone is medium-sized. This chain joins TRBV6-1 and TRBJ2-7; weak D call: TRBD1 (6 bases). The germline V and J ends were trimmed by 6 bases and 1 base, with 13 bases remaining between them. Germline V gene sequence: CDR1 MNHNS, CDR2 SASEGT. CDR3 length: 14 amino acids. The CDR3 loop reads CASRRGTGSYEQYF. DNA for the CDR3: TGTGCCAGCAGAAGGGGGACGGGGTCCTACGAGCAGTACTTC.

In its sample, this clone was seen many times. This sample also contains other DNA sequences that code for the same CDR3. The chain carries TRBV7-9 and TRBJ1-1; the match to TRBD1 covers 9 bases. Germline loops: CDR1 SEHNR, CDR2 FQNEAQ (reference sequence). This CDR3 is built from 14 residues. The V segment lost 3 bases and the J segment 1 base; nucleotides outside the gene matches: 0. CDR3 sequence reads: CASSLTGGNTEAFF. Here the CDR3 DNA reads TGTGCCAGCAGCTTGACAGGGGGGAACACTGAAGCTTTCTTT.

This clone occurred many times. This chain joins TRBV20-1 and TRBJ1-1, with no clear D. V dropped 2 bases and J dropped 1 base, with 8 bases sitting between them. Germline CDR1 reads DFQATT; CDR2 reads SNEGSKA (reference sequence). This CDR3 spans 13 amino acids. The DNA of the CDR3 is TGCAGTGCTAGACACCCTCAGAACACTGAAGCTTTCTTT. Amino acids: CSARHPQNTEAFF.

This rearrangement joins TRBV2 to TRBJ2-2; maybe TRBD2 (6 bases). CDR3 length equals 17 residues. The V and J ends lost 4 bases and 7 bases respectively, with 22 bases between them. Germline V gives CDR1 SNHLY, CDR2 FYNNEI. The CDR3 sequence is CASSVGGVGTQDGELFF. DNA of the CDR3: TGTGCCAGCAGTGTAGGAGGGGTGGGGACTCAGGACGGGGAGCTGTTTTTT.

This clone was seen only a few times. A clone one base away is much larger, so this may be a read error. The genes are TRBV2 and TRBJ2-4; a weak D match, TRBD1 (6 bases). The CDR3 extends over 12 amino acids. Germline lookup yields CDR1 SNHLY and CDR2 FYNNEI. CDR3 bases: TGTGCCAGCAGTGACAGGGGTGACATTCAGTGCTTC. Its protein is CASSDRGDIQCF.

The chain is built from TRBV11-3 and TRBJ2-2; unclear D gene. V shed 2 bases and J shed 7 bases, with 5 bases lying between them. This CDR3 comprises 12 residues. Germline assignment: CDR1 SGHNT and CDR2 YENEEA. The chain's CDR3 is CASSLRFGELFF. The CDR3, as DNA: TGTGCCAGCAGCTTAAGGTTCGGGGAGCTGTTTTTT.

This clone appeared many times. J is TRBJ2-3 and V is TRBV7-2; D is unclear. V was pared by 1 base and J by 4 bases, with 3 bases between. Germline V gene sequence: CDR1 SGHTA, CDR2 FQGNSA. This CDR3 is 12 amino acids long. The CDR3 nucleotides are TGTGCCAGCAGCTTAGACGCAGATACGCAGTATTTT. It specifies CASSLDADTQYF.

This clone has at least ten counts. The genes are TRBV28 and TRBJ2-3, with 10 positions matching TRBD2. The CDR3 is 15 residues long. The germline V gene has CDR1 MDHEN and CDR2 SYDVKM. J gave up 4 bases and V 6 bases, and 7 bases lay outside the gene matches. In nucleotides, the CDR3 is TGTGCCAGCAGGACGGAGCGGGAGGGCCCAGATACGCAGTATTTT. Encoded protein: CASRTEREGPDTQYF.

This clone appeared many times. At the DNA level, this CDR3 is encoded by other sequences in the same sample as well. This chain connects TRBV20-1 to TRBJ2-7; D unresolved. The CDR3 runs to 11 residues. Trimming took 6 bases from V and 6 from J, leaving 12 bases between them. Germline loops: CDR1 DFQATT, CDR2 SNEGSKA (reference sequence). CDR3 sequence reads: CSASRRGEQYF. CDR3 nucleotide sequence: TGCAGTGCCTCAAGACGTGGCGAGCAGTACTTC.

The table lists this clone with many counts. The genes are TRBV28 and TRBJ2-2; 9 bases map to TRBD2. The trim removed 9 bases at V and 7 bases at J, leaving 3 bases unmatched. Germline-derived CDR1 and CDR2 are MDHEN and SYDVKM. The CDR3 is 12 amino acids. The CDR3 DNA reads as TGTGCCAGTAGCGGGAGTGGCGGGGAGCTGTTTTTT. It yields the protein CASSGSGGELFF.

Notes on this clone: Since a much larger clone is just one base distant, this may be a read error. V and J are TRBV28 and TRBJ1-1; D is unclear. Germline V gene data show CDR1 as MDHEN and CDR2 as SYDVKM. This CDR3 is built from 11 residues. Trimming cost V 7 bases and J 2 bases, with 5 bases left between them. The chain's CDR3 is CASMSNTEAFF. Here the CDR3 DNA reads TGTGCCAGCATGAGTAACACTGAAGCTTTCTTT.

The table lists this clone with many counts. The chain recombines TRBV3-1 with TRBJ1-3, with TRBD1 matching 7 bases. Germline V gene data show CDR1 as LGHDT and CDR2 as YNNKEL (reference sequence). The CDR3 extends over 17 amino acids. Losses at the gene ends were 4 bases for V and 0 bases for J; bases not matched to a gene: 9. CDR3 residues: CASSPRQGKGSGNTIYF. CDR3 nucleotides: TGTGCCAGCAGCCCACGACAGGGAAAAGGCTCTGGAAACACCATATATTTT.

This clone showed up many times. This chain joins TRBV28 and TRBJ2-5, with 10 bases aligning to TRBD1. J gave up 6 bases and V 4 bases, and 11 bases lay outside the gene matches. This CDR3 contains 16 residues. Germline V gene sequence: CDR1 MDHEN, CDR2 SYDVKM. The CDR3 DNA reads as TGTGCCAGCAGTTCAACCTGGGACAGGGGTAGGAAGACCCAGTACTTC. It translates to CASSSTWDRGRKTQYF.